The 21 T cell receptor beta chains below were found in one sample sequenced in a study of blood T cell repertoires in COVID-19. The repertoire was sequenced with immunoSEQ multiplex PCR; TCRdb's copy has only in-frame clones and lacks some. This sample carries 45,000 to 55,000 clones, about 86% of them seen once, and the ten largest clones take 10% to 15%. The sequencing input was peripheral blood. These receptors came from an older man with active COVID-19.

This chain joins TRBV18 and TRBJ1-1; D not resolved. This CDR3 contains 14 residues. CDR1 is KGHSH and CDR2 is LQKENI in the germline V gene. The V and J ends lost 2 bases and 1 base respectively, with 8 bases between them. CDR3 nucleotides: TGTGCCAGCTCACCAATACCGGGGAACACTGAAGCTTTCTTT. Translated, it gives CASSPIPGNTEAFF.

V is TRBV19 and J is TRBJ2-2; possibly TRBD1 for D (5 bases). Trimming stripped 7 bases from V and 1 base from J, with 13 bases between. CDR3 length: 15 residues. Germline V gene lookup returns CDR1 LNHDA and CDR2 SQIVND (reference sequence). The CDR3 loop is CASNRKGQNTGELFF. The DNA for the CDR3 is TGTGCCAGTAATAGGAAGGGGCAGAACACCGGGGAGCTGTTTTTT.

The chain combines TRBV7-8 with TRBJ1-2; a weak D match, TRBD1 (6 bases). The length of the CDR3 is 16 residues. CDR1 and CDR2 (germline): SGHVS, FQNEAQ. With 2 bases removed from V and 3 bases from J, the gap between germline ends came to 16 bases. CDR3 sequence: CASSLWRRTADYGYTF. CDR3 nucleotides: TGTGCCAGCAGCTTATGGAGGAGGACAGCCGACTATGGCTACACCTTC.

This chain uses TRBV12-3 or TRBV12-4 with TRBJ2-2, with D unclear. The CDR3 totals 12 residues. Trimming shortened V by 6 bases and J by 3 bases, and 5 bases separated the two germline ends. DNA of the CDR3: TGTGCCAGCAGCCCCTACACCGGGGAGCTGTTTTTT. Residues: CASSPYTGELFF.

This sequence joins TRBV7-3 and TRBJ2-5, with 7 bases identical to TRBD1. Looked up from germline, CDR1 is SGHTA and CDR2 is FQGTGA. The V and J ends lost 5 bases and 2 bases, in that order; junction bases with no gene match: 2. CDR3 size: 13 residues. CDR3 bases: TGTGCCAGCAGCCGGGACAGTCAAGAGACCCAGTACTTC. Amino acids: CASSRDSQETQYF.

This clone occurred once. The chain uses TRBV19 and TRBJ2-1, with 7 bases fitting TRBD1. CDR3 size: 15 residues. In germline, CDR1 is LNHDA, CDR2 SQIVND (reference sequence). The trim removed 5 bases at V and 5 bases at J, leaving 9 bases unmatched. DNA of the CDR3: TGTGCCAGTAGTCCTGCTACGGGACAGAACAATGAGCAGTTCTTC. As protein: CASSPATGQNNEQFF.

The chain has TRBV28 and TRBJ1-2; a possible D gene is TRBD1 (5 bases). Germline V gene data show CDR1 as MDHEN and CDR2 as SYDVKM. V lost 2 bases to trimming and J lost 6 bases, with 13 bases between them. This CDR3 is 14 amino acids long. CDR3 region: CASSLGGGGHGYTF. DNA for the CDR3: TGTGCCAGCAGTTTAGGGGGGGGAGGGCATGGCTACACCTTC.

The CDR3 sequence is CAISEPAAGGPEDTQYF. The CDR3 DNA sequence: TGTGCCATCAGTGAGCCGGCGGCGGGGGGGCCCGAAGATACGCAGTATTTT. The chain recombines TRBV10-3 with TRBJ2-3; 9 bases map to TRBD2. Germline lookup yields CDR1 ENHRY and CDR2 SYGVKD. The V and J ends lost 2 bases and 5 bases, in that order; junction bases with no gene match: 11. This CDR3 contains 17 residues.

The gene calls are TRBV6-5 and TRBJ2-1; TRBD1 might be the D (6 bases). Germline-derived CDR1 and CDR2 are MNHEY and SVGAGI. Between the trimmed V and J ends, which lost 6 bases and 0 bases, there was a span of 12 bases. The CDR3 is 15 residues long. CDR3 amino acids: CASSVDRSSYNEQFF. The CDR3 DNA reads TGTGCCAGCAGCGTCGACAGGAGCTCCTACAATGAGCAGTTCTTC.

The chain links TRBV7-2 to TRBJ1-2; D unclear. There are 13 residues in the CDR3. V was cut by 5 bases and J by 2 bases, with 9 bases left in between. Germline lookup yields CDR1 SGHTA and CDR2 FQGNSA. This chain's CDR3 is CASSPRENYGYTF. Here the CDR3 DNA reads TGTGCCAGCAGCCCTAGGGAGAACTATGGCTACACCTTC.

The rearrangement links TRBV6-2 or TRBV6-3 to TRBJ2-3, with 11 positions matching TRBD2. This CDR3 comprises 16 residues. Per germline, CDR1 MNHEY and CDR2 SVGEGT. J was trimmed by 6 bases and V by 6 bases; bases with no gene match: 11. CDR3 loop: CASSPLAGVGKDTQYF. As DNA, the CDR3 is TGTGCCAGCAGCCCACTAGCGGGGGTGGGTAAGGATACGCAGTATTTT.

The rearrangement joins TRBV28 to TRBJ2-1; 7 positions agree with TRBD1. The length of the CDR3 is 14 residues. Germline V CDR1 and CDR2: MDHEN, SYDVKM. V shed 1 base, J shed 6 bases, and the junction held 3 bases outside the gene matches. The CDR3 loop is CASSLLTGFNEQFF. CDR3 nucleotides: TGTGCCAGCAGTTTATTGACAGGGTTCAATGAGCAGTTCTTC.

This clone was seen ten or more times. The genes are TRBV7-8 and TRBJ2-2; 10 bases line up with TRBD1. Germline trimming cut 5 bases from V and 7 bases from J; bases unmatched to any gene: 7. CDR3 length: 15 amino acids. CDR1 is SGHVS and CDR2 is FQNEAQ in the germline V gene. The CDR3: CASSLGQGRGGELFF. CDR3 nucleotide sequence: TGTGCCAGCAGCCTGGGACAGGGGCGAGGCGGGGAGCTGTTTTTT.

The chain recombines TRBV5-1 with TRBJ2-2; the match to TRBD2 covers 7 bases. The CDR3 has 14 amino acids. Germline V gene data show CDR1 as SGHRS and CDR2 as YFSETQ. V was clipped by 7 bases and J by 1 base; unmatched bases: 4. Here the CDR3 DNA reads TGCGCCAGCCTGGGAGGGATGAACACCGGGGAGCTGTTTTTT. Amino acid sequence: CASLGGMNTGELFF.

The chain employs TRBV14 and TRBJ1-1; D is perhaps TRBD1 (5 bases). The CDR3 is made up of 12 amino acids. V was pared by 6 bases and J by 4 bases, with 9 bases between. Germline CDR1 is SGHDN and CDR2 is FVKESK. The CDR3 region is CASSETVTEAFF. DNA of the CDR3: TGTGCCAGCAGTGAGACAGTCACTGAAGCTTTCTTT. The complete variable domain, with remaining parts taken from reference TRBV14 and TRBJ1-1, reads EAGVTQFPSHSVIEKGQTVTLRCDPISGHDNLYWYRRVMGKEIKFLLHFVKESKQDESGMPNNRFLAERTGGTYSTLKVQPAELEDSGVYFCASSETVTEAFFGQGTRLTVV.

The chain combines TRBV3-1 (or the pseudogene TRBV3-2) with TRBJ2-5; 15 bases line up with TRBD2. V dropped 4 bases and J dropped 2; count of bases not matched to a gene: 2. The CDR3 sequence is 16 residues long. Germline V gives CDR1 LGHDT, CDR2 YNNKEL (reference sequence). As DNA, the CDR3 is TGTGCCAGCAGCCTCGGACTAGCGGGGGGGCAAGAGACCCAGTACTTC. It yields the protein CASSLGLAGGQETQYF.

In its sample, this clone was seen once. The chain combines TRBV7-9 with TRBJ1-6; 11 nucleotides line up with TRBD1. Germline V CDR1 and CDR2: SEHNR, FQNEAQ (reference sequence). This CDR3 region has 17 residues. V shed 4 bases, J shed 5 bases, and the junction held 7 bases outside the gene matches. CDR3 in DNA: TGTGCCAGCAGCTACCCCCGGACAGGGGGCAATAATTCACCCCTCCACTTT. This encodes CASSYPRTGGNNSPLHF.

About this clone: Other DNA sequences from this sample encode an identical CDR3 as well. V usage is TRBV3-1 (or the pseudogene TRBV3-2) and J usage is TRBJ1-2; tentative D call: TRBD1 (6 bases). V lost 0 bases and J lost 4, with 9 bases in between. CDR3 length: 14 residues. Per the germline V gene, CDR1 is LGHDT and CDR2 is YNNKEL (reference sequence). DNA of the CDR3: TGTGCCAGCAGCCAAGAAGGACAGAGCTATGGCTACACCTTC. Its translation is CASSQEGQSYGYTF.

The chain carries TRBV18 and TRBJ1-1, with 11 nucleotides matching TRBD1. The CDR3 has 18 residues. The junction had 10 bases not matched to a gene; V was cut back by 3 bases and J by 1 base. Looked up from germline, CDR1 is KGHSH and CDR2 is LQKENI. CDR3 amino acids: CASSPFGQGATQNTEAFF. The CDR3 region has the DNA TGTGCCAGCTCACCTTTCGGACAGGGGGCAACTCAGAACACTGAAGCTTTCTTT.

This clone was recorded only once. The junction departs from the called germline gene at one end, perhaps through a read error. V gene TRBV12-3 or TRBV12-4 combines with J gene TRBJ2-7; D gene ambiguous. This CDR3 spans 11 amino acids. CDR3 nucleotides: TGTGCCAGCAGTCCCTCCCACGAGCAGTACTTC. Translating gives CASSPSHEQYF.

This chain uses TRBV6-5 with TRBJ1-5; 8 bases line up with TRBD1. This CDR3 is built from 15 residues. CDR1 and CDR2 from the germline V gene are MNHEY and SVGAGI. V lost 5 bases, J lost 3 bases, and 6 bases stayed unmatched. CDR3 bases: TGTGCCAGCAGTCAGGGACAGGCTATCAATCAGCCCCAGCATTTT. Protein sequence: CASSQGQAINQPQHF.